The 21 T cell receptor beta chains below all came from one sample that was sequenced in a study of T cell responses to AZD1222 COVID-19 vaccine. Produced via immunoSEQ multiplex PCR; TCRdb's table is partial and in-frame only. The sample has 130,000 to 150,000 clones; approximately 94% are singletons. Here the sequenced sample was peripheral blood, taken on day 0 of AZD1222 vaccination. Receptors were obtained from an adult in good health.

The chain links TRBV30 to TRBJ1-6; tentative D call: TRBD1 (5 bases). The CDR3 consists of 13 residues. Germline lookup yields CDR1 GTSNPN and CDR2 SVGIG (reference sequence). Trimming removed 2 bases from V and 5 bases from J, with 7 bases in between. CDR3 coding DNA: TGTGCCTGGAGTCTGGGGGATAATTCACCCCTCCACTTT. Translating gives CAWSLGDNSPLHF.

This clone was picked up one time. The chain recombines TRBV7-3 with TRBJ1-1; 8 positions agree with TRBD1. The CDR3 has 20 amino acids. V was clipped by 5 bases and J by 5 bases; unmatched bases: 25. Germline-derived CDR1 and CDR2 are SGHTA and FQGTGA. CDR3 DNA sequence: TGTGCCAGCAGCCCCCACCGTCCCAGACAGGGGCAAAGCCTAGGGACTGAAGCTTTCTTT. This gives the protein CASSPHRPRQGQSLGTEAFF. Based on the CDR3 plus reference TRBV7-3 and TRBJ1-1, the full variable domain is GAGVSQTPSNKVTEKGKYVELRCDPISGHTALYWYRQSLGQGPEFLIYFQGTGAADDSGLPNDRFFAVRPEGSVSTLKIQRTERGDSAVYLCASSPHRPRQGQSLGTEAFFGQGTRLTVV.

V and J are TRBV11-2 and TRBJ2-1; 10 bases line up with TRBD2. CDR1 is SGHAT and CDR2 is FQNNGV in the germline V gene. V was clipped by 7 bases and J by 6 bases; unmatched bases: 9. The CDR3 has 15 amino acids. The CDR3 DNA is TGTGCCAGCACCGCAACCGGGACTAGCGTCAATGAGCAGTTCTTC. Encoded protein: CASTATGTSVNEQFF.

The chain carries TRBV5-1 and TRBJ2-7, with D possibly being TRBD1 (5 bases). Germline CDR1 and CDR2: SGHRS and YFSETQ. The CDR3 is 14 residues long. V lost 3 bases, J lost 2 bases, and 12 bases lay in between. The CDR3 region has the DNA TGCGCCAGCAGCTCCCTTGAAGGGGCCTACGAGCAGTACTTC. Protein sequence: CASSSLEGAYEQYF.

This rearrangement joins TRBV15 to TRBJ1-1, with no clear D. V dropped 3 bases and J dropped 6 bases, with 14 bases sitting between them. The CDR3 length is 14 residues. The germline gives CDR1 LNHNV, CDR2 YYDKDF (reference sequence). CDR3 sequence (DNA): TGTGCCACCAGCAGGGATCTGTCCCTCGCTGAAGCTTTCTTT. This sequence encodes CATSRDLSLAEAFF.

This clone has only one observation. The gene calls are TRBV10-3 and TRBJ2-6; 8 bases are a match to TRBD1. Per the germline V gene, CDR1 is ENHRY and CDR2 is SYGVKD. There are 16 residues in the CDR3. V shed 8 bases and J 4 bases; nucleotides not matched to a gene: 10. CDR3 DNA: TGTGCCATCCAGGGGGCGGGTCGTCCCGGGGCCAACGTCCTGACTTTC. It is translated as CAIQGAGRPGANVLTF.

This clone has just a few counts. The chain links TRBV11-1 to TRBJ2-1; D possibly matches TRBD1 or TRBD2 (6 bases each). Trimming removed 5 bases at V and 5 bases at J, with 16 bases between. There are 15 residues in the CDR3. CDR1 and CDR2 (germline): SGHAT, FQDESV (reference sequence). CDR3 coding DNA: TGTGCCAGCAGCCTCTTGGGGGGCCATGACAATGAGCAGTTCTTC. This sequence encodes CASSLLGGHDNEQFF.

The chain joins TRBV6-5 to TRBJ1-1; 8 positions agree with TRBD1. This CDR3 comprises 14 residues. Germline-derived CDR1 and CDR2 are MNHEY and SVGAGI. V lost 6 bases to trimming and J lost 5 bases; unmatched junction nucleotides: 8. The chain's CDR3 is CASSPAGGMTEAFF. DNA of the CDR3: TGTGCCAGCAGCCCCGCAGGGGGCATGACTGAAGCTTTCTTT.

V usage is TRBV7-9 and J usage is TRBJ1-5; 9 bases line up with TRBD1. V dropped 5 bases and J dropped 4; count of bases not matched to a gene: 3. The V gene's germline CDR1 is SEHNR and CDR2 FQNEAQ (reference sequence). The CDR3 length is 14 residues. The CDR3 loop is CASSPGQGNQPQHF. The DNA for the CDR3 is TGTGCCAGCAGCCCGGGACAGGGAAATCAGCCCCAGCATTTT.

This CDR3 reads CASSPRTVLETQYF. The CDR3 DNA reads as TGTGCCAGCAGCCCGAGGACAGTTCTAGAGACCCAGTACTTC. The chain couples TRBV7-8 to TRBJ2-5; possibly TRBD1 for D (6 bases). This CDR3 has 14 amino acids. Deletions cut 5 bases from V and 4 bases from J, with 14 bases between. Per germline, CDR1 SGHVS and CDR2 FQNEAQ.

The V gene is TRBV5-4, the J gene TRBJ2-2, with 7 bases that match TRBD2. Germline V lookup: CDR1 SGHNT, CDR2 YYREEE (reference sequence). V lost 9 bases and J lost 4; bases outside the gene matches: 12. This CDR3 region has 15 residues. CDR3 loop: CATSLAGEITGELFF. CDR3 coding DNA: TGTGCCACCTCTCTGGCGGGAGAGATCACCGGGGAGCTGTTTTTT.

The genes are TRBV7-9 and TRBJ1-2; D is ambiguous. Germline V lookup: CDR1 SEHNR, CDR2 FQNEAQ (reference sequence). V lost 4 bases and J lost 2, with 23 bases in between. The CDR3 loop spans 18 amino acids. Here the CDR3 DNA reads TGTGCCAGCAGCTCCCTAGACGGTCCCGGGCGGGGAAACTATGGCTACACCTTC. It specifies CASSSLDGPGRGNYGYTF.

The chain links TRBV7-9 to TRBJ2-3; D is unclear. With 5 bases removed from V and 0 bases from J, the gap between germline ends came to 9 bases. This CDR3 is built from 14 residues. Germline V gene lookup returns CDR1 SEHNR and CDR2 FQNEAQ (reference sequence). The CDR3: CASSPLISTDTQYF. CDR3 nucleotides: TGTGCCAGCAGCCCCTTAATAAGCACAGATACGCAGTATTTT.

This clone was seen only a few times. V usage is TRBV6-5 and J usage is TRBJ1-6; D is unresolved. Germline V gives CDR1 MNHEY, CDR2 SVGAGI. This CDR3 is 14 amino acids long. V gave up 5 bases and J gave up 14 bases, with 19 bases separating them. CDR3 in DNA: TGTGCCAGCAGTAACCTGGGTCCTTGGGGAGCCCTCCACTTT. Residues: CASSNLGPWGALHF.

This chain joins TRBV19 and TRBJ1-3; no definite D call. Looked up from germline, CDR1 is LNHDA and CDR2 is SQIVND (reference sequence). This CDR3 comprises 14 residues. V shed 4 bases and J shed 1 base, with 8 bases lying between them. CDR3 nucleotide sequence: TGTGCCAGTAGTAGCGGGAGATCTGGAAACACCATATATTTT. It is translated as CASSSGRSGNTIYF. Combining the CDR3 with reference TRBV19 and TRBJ1-3 gives the whole variable domain DGGITQSPKYLFRKEGQNVTLSCEQNLNHDAMYWYRQDPGQGLRLIYYSQIVNDFQKGDIAEGYSVSREKKESFPLTVTSAQKNPTAFYLCASSSGRSGNTIYFGEGSWLTVV.

This chain uses TRBV7-9 with TRBJ2-7; maybe TRBD2 (6 bases). The germline CDR1 and CDR2 sequences are SEHNR and FQNEAQ (reference sequence). The CDR3 consists of 18 residues. V was clipped by 1 base and J by 2 bases, with 21 bases between them. The CDR3 bases are TGTGCCAGCAGCTTAGTAGGGTGGGGGGTCAGGCCCACCTACGAGCAGTACTTC. Translation: CASSLVGWGVRPTYEQYF.

The V call is TRBV6-5, the J call TRBJ2-7; D not certain. V lost 6 bases and J lost 3, with 9 bases in between. This CDR3 region has 12 residues. CDR1 is MNHEY and CDR2 is SVGAGI in the germline V gene. The CDR3 coding sequence is TGTGCCAGCAGGGGCAGCAGCTACGAGCAGTACTTC. As protein: CASRGSSYEQYF.

The V call is TRBV4-1, the J call TRBJ2-1, with TRBD1 matching over 11 bases. CDR1 MGHRA and CDR2 YSYEKL come from the germline V gene. The CDR3 has 14 amino acids. The V gene end was trimmed by 4 bases and the J gene end by 12 bases; junction bases not matched to a gene: 8. The CDR3 reads CASSLFGDRGGQFF. DNA for the CDR3: TGCGCCAGCAGCCTCTTCGGGGACAGGGGGGGGCAGTTCTTC.

This clone was observed a handful of times. The chain joins TRBV9 to TRBJ2-1; 8 positions match TRBD2. Trimming removed 0 bases from V and 0 bases from J; junction bases left unmatched: 5. The CDR3 totals 17 residues. Germline V gene lookup returns CDR1 SGDLS and CDR2 YYNGEE. The CDR3 reads CASSVDQRGSSYNEQFF. The CDR3 region has the DNA TGTGCCAGCAGCGTAGATCAGCGGGGGAGCTCCTACAATGAGCAGTTCTTC. Full variable domain (outside the CDR3, taken from reference TRBV9 and TRBJ2-1): DSGVTQTPKHLITATGQRVTLRCSPRSGDLSVYWYQQSLDQGLQFLIQYYNGEERAKGNILERFSAQQFPDLHSELNLSSLELGDSALYFCASSVDQRGSSYNEQFFGPGTRLTVL.

CDR3 in amino acids: CASSLGPEYEQYF. As DNA, the CDR3 is TGTGCCAGCAGCTTAGGACCGGAATACGAGCAGTACTTC. The chain links TRBV11-3 to TRBJ2-7; no clear D gene. The V end was cut by 1 base, the J end by 4 bases, with 8 bases between. The CDR3 extends over 13 amino acids. In germline, CDR1 is SGHNT, CDR2 YENEEA. The entire variable domain, with the rest obtained from reference TRBV11-3 and TRBJ2-7, is as follows: EAGVVQSPRYKIIEKKQPVAFWCNPISGHNTLYWYLQNLGQGPELLIRYENEEAVDDSQLPKDRFSAERLKGVDSTLKIQPAELGDSAVYLCASSLGPEYEQYFGPGTRLTVT.

The chain is built from TRBV6-5 and TRBJ1-5; unclear D gene. The CDR3 runs 15 residues. V lost 6 bases and J 0 bases, leaving 12 bases between the germline ends. CDR1 and CDR2 from the germline V gene are MNHEY and SVGAGI. CDR3 DNA sequence: TGTGCCAGCAGGATAGAAAAGTATAGCAATCAGCCCCAGCATTTT. Amino acid sequence: CASRIEKYSNQPQHF.